The sample holds many counts of the clone carrying this T cell receptor beta chain. In germline, CDR1 is SGHDT, CDR2 YYEEEE. The CDR3 contains 15 residues. Trimming left V 0 bases short and J 3 bases short, with 13 bases between. Molecular barcoding with unique molecular identifiers was used for the TCRbeta library. TCRdb ran MiXCR on the PCR reads and lists one entry per CDR3 protein. The sample yields 200,000 to 300,000 distinct CDR3 sequences, about 11% seen once. The data were obtained in a study of T-cell reconstitution after alpha-beta-depleted transplantation in children. The sample here was PBMCs from the stem cell graft donor, taken from the stem cell graft. The chain has TRBV5-6 and TRBJ2-7, with D maybe TRBD1 (5 bases). This sequence was found in a human donor who donated a stem cell graft to a child with acute lymphoblastic leukemia. CDR3 sequence reads: CASSLALGRGYEQYF. The CDR3 bases are TGTGCCAGCAGCTTGGCTCTGGGTAGGGGCTACGAGCAGTACTTC. Looking up the rest from reference TRBV5-6 and TRBJ2-7 gives the full variable domain: DAGVTQSPTHLIKTRGQQVTLRCSPKSGHDTVSWYQQALGQGPQFIFQYYEEEERQRGNFPDRFSGHQFPNYSSELNVNALLLGDSALYLCASSLALGRGYEQYFGPGTRLTVT.